This TCR beta chain was sequenced during a study of blood T cell repertoires in COVID-19. Study details: Both acute and convalescent COVID-19 samples were obtained from the United States, Italy and Spain. T cells, B-cell-depleted T cells, or PBMCs supplied cDNA or gDNA.

Source study methods: Amplifying reference gene primers gave estimates of nucleated cell counts. Method: immunoSEQ multiplex PCR; TCRdb's copy keeps in-frame clones and lacks some. V and J calls and clone size are copied from that table; D and trimming were computed from the DNA. The sample lists just over 650,000 clones, about nine tenths occurring once. The CDR3 runs 14 residues. Germline V gene data show CDR1 as SGHTA and CDR2 as FQGNSA. The V gene end was trimmed by 6 bases and the J gene end by 6 bases; junction bases not matched to a gene: 10. Sequenced input: peripheral blood. This receptor was identified in a young woman with acute or convalescent COVID-19. The rearrangement links TRBV7-2 to TRBJ1-2; 7 nucleotides align to TRBD1. CDR3 sequence: CASRVTGVGNGYTF. The DNA for the CDR3 is TGTGCCAGCAGAGTTACAGGGGTAGGAAATGGCTACACCTTC. Based on the CDR3 plus reference TRBV7-2 and TRBJ1-2, the full variable domain is GAGVSQSPSNKVTEKGKDVELRCDPISGHTALYWYRQSLGQGLEFLIYFQGNSAPDKSGLPSDRFSAERTGGSVSTLTIQRTQQEDSAVYLCASRVTGVGNGYTFGSGTRLTVV.